What follows describes a single TCR beta chain. The data are from a study of shared clonotypes between healthy human individuals. Study context: A couple of female and a few male donors aged 18 to 49 were enrolled.

Repertoires were generated with immunoSEQ multiplex PCR, while TCRdb's copy carries only in-frame clones and drops some. The table includes fewer than 3 million clones, around 90% detected once. CDR3 size: 16 residues. CDR1 LNHDA and CDR2 SQIVND come from the germline V gene (reference sequence). The junction had 7 bases not matched to a gene; V was cut back by 5 bases and J by 0 bases. The V gene is TRBV19, the J gene TRBJ1-1; 9 bases map to TRBD1. This sequence was found in a man aged 18 to 30 in good health. Some clones in this sample may be carry-over from other donors' samples. The sample consisted of naive CD4+ T cells from PBMCs. As to subset: CD45RA+ positively selected. The CDR3 reads CASSPRTGVMNTEAFF. The CDR3 nucleotides are TGTGCCAGTAGTCCTAGGACAGGGGTGATGAACACTGAAGCTTTCTTT.